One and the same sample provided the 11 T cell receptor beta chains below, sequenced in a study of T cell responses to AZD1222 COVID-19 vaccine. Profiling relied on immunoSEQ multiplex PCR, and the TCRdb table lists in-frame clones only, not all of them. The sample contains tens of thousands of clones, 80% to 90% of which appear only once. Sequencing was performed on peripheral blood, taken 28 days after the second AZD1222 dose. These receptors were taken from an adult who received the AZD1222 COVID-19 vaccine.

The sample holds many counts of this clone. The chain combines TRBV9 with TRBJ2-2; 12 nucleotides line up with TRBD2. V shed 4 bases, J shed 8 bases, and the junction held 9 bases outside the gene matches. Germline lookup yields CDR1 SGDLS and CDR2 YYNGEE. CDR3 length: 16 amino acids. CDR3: CASSPRLAGAWGELFF. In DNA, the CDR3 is TGTGCCAGCAGCCCACGACTAGCGGGGGCTTGGGGGGAGCTGTTTTTT.

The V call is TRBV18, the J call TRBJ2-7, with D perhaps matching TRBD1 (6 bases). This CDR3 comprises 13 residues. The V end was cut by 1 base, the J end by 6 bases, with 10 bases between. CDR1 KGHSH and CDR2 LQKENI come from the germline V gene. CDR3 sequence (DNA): TGTGCCAGCTCACCACGGGACAAAAGCGAGCAGTACTTC. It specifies CASSPRDKSEQYF. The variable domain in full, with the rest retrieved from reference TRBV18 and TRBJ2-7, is NAGVMQNPRHLVRRRGQEARLRCSPMKGHSHVYWYRQLPEEGLKFMVYLQKENIIDESGMPKERFSAEFPKEGPSILRIQQVVRGDSAAYFCASSPRDKSEQYFGPGTRLTVT.

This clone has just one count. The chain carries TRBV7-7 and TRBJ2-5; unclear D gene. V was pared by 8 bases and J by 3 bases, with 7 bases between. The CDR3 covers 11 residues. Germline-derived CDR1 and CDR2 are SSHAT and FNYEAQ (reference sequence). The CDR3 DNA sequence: TGTGCCAGCGTGATCGAAGAGACCCAGTACTTC. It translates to CASVIEETQYF.

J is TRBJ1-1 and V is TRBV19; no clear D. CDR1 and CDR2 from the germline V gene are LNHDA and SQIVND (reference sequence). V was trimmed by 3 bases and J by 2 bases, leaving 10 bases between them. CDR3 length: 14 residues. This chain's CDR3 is CASSIPGANTEAFF. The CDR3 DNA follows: TGTGCCAGTAGTATTCCCGGCGCTAACACTGAAGCTTTCTTT.

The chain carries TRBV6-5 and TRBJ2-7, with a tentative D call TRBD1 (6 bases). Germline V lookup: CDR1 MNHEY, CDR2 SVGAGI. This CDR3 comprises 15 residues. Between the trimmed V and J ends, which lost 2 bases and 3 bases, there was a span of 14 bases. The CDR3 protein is CASSYEGGRVYEQYF. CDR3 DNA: TGTGCCAGCAGTTACGAAGGGGGACGGGTCTACGAGCAGTACTTC.

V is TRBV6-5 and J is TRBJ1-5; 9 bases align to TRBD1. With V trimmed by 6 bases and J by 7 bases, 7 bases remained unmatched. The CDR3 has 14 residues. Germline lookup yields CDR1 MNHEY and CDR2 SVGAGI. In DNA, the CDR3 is TGTGCCAGCAGGCGGACAGGGGCCGGACAGCCCCAGCATTTT. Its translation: CASRRTGAGQPQHF.

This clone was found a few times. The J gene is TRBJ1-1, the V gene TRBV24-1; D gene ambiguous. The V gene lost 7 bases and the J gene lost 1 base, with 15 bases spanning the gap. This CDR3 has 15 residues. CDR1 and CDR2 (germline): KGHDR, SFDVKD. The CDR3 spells CATRNLPDPNTEAFF. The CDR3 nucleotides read TGTGCCACCAGAAACCTACCGGACCCGAACACTGAAGCTTTCTTT.

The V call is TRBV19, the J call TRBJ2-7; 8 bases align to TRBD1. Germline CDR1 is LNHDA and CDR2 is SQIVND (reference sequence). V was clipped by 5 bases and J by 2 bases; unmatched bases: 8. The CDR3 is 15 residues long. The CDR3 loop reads CASSPGTGPTYEQYF. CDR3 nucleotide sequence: TGTGCCAGTAGTCCCGGGACAGGTCCCACCTACGAGCAGTACTTC.

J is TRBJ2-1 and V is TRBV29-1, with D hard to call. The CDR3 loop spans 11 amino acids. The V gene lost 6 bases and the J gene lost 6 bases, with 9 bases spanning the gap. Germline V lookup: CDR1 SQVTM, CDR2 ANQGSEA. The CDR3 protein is CSVTRANEQFF. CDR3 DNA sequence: TGCAGCGTGACAAGGGCCAATGAGCAGTTCTTC.

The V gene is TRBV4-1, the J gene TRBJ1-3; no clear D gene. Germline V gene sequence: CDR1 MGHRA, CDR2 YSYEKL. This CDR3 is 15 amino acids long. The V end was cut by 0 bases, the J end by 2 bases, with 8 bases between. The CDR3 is CASSQDGVTGNTIYF. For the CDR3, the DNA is TGCGCCAGCAGCCAAGATGGGGTCACTGGAAACACCATATATTTT.

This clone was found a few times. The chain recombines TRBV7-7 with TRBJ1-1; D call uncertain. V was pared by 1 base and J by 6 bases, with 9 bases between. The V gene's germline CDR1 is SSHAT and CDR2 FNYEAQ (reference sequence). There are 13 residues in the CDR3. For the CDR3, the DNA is TGTGCCAGCAGCTTAGGCCCCGGGTCTGAAGCTTTCTTT. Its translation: CASSLGPGSEAFF.